A single sample is the source of the 17 T cell receptor beta chains below, sequenced in a study of blood T cell repertoires in COVID-19. Measured with immunoSEQ multiplex PCR; TCRdb has only the in-frame clones, and not every one. This table has around 140,000 clones, about 81% appearing once. Sequencing was carried out using peripheral blood. These receptors were taken from a woman aged 80 or over with acute or convalescent COVID-19.

The CDR3 DNA follows: TGTGCCATCAGACCCGAATCAGGGGGCATCGGTCAGCCCCAGCATTTT. Translation gives CAIRPESGGIGQPQHF. This chain uses TRBV10-3 with TRBJ1-5; TRBD1 matches at 8 bases. The CDR3 covers 16 residues. The V segment lost 6 bases and the J segment 6 bases; nucleotides outside the gene matches: 13. Germline V lookup: CDR1 ENHRY, CDR2 SYGVKD.

The chain carries TRBV6-5 and TRBJ1-3; D might be TRBD1 (6 bases). The CDR3 totals 15 residues. Germline-derived CDR1 and CDR2 are MNHEY and SVGAGI. The ends were cut back, 3 bases at V and 9 bases at J, with 18 bases in the middle. This CDR3 is CASSYRGGDGGTIYF. CDR3 nucleotides: TGTGCCAGCAGTTATAGGGGGGGGGACGGCGGCACCATATATTTT.

This clone showed up just a few times. The rearrangement joins TRBV6-5 to TRBJ2-7, with TRBD2 matching 10 bases. Germline values: CDR1 MNHEY, CDR2 SVGAGI. This CDR3 has 14 residues. Trimming at V came to 6 bases and at J to 5 bases, leaving 7 bases not matched to a gene. In DNA form, the CDR3 reads TGTGCCAGCAGACGACCTAGCGGGAGTAACGAGCAGTACTTC. It specifies CASRRPSGSNEQYF.

This chain links TRBV13 with TRBJ2-1; possible D gene TRBD2, 6 bases. This CDR3 comprises 13 residues. The V gene's germline CDR1 is PRHDT and CDR2 FYEKMQ (reference sequence). V lost 4 bases and J lost 7, with 11 bases in between. The CDR3 reads CASSYREQNEQFF. The CDR3 region has the DNA TGTGCCAGCAGCTACCGGGAGCAGAATGAGCAGTTCTTC.

This chain connects TRBV5-8 to TRBJ2-5, with 9 nucleotides matching TRBD1. This CDR3 comprises 15 residues. Germline CDR1 is SGHTS and CDR2 is YDEGEE. Trimming removed 2 bases from V and 5 bases from J; junction bases left unmatched: 7. DNA of the CDR3: TGTGCCAGCAGCTTCGGACAGGGGAATAAGGAGACCCAGTACTTC. It is translated as CASSFGQGNKETQYF.

This chain connects TRBV10-3 to TRBJ2-7, with TRBD2 identical over 10 bases. The CDR3 spans 17 residues. The germline V gene has CDR1 ENHRY and CDR2 SYGVKD. Unmatched junction bases numbered 11, after V lost 3 bases and J lost 3 bases. As DNA, the CDR3 is TGTGCCATCAGTGACGGGGGGGCGGCTAGCGGGAGCTACGAGCAGTACTTC. Its translation is CAISDGGAASGSYEQYF.

This clone was found a few times. The chain couples TRBV3-1 (or the pseudogene TRBV3-2) to TRBJ2-1; D may be TRBD2 (6 bases). Germline assignment: CDR1 LGHDT and CDR2 YNNKEL (reference sequence). V gave up 4 bases and J gave up 5 bases, with 12 bases separating them. The CDR3 runs 14 residues. CDR3 DNA: TGTGCCAGCAGCCGAACGGGACTCAACAATGAGCAGTTCTTC. The encoded protein is CASSRTGLNNEQFF.

This chain connects TRBV18 to TRBJ2-3; D is undetermined. CDR3 size: 13 residues. The V and J ends lost 1 base and 4 bases respectively, with 6 bases between them. CDR1 KGHSH and CDR2 LQKENI come from the germline V gene. CDR3 sequence: CASSPLVADTQYF. In DNA, the CDR3 is TGTGCCAGCTCACCACTAGTCGCAGATACGCAGTATTTT.

In this sample, this clone turned up a few times. The chain employs TRBV28 and TRBJ2-5; TRBD2 agrees at 9 bases. V trimming: 3 bases; J trimming: 1 base; junction bases outside the gene matches: 3. CDR3 size: 15 residues. Per germline, CDR1 MDHEN and CDR2 SYDVKM. As DNA, the CDR3 is TGTGCCAGCAGTTTCGTGCGGGGGGGCCAAGAGACCCAGTACTTC. As protein: CASSFVRGGQETQYF. The whole variable domain, remainder taken from reference TRBV28 and TRBJ2-5, is DVKVTQSSRYLVKRTGEKVFLECVQDMDHENMFWYRQDPGLGLRLIYFSYDVKMKEKGDIPEGYSVSREKKERFSLILESASTNQTSMYLCASSFVRGGQETQYFGPGTRLLVL.

This clone is a singleton in its sample. CDR3 sequence reads: CASTKRGGTDTQYF. The CDR3 region has the DNA TGTGCCAGCACGAAGCGGGGAGGCACAGATACGCAGTATTTT. The V and J genes are TRBV6-6 and TRBJ2-3; 7 bases line up with TRBD2. The V segment lost 7 bases and the J segment 1 base; nucleotides outside the gene matches: 5. The germline V gene has CDR1 MNHNY and CDR2 SVGAGI (reference sequence). The CDR3 has 14 amino acids.

V and J are TRBV10-3 and TRBJ2-7, with 8 bases identical to TRBD2. CDR1 and CDR2 from the germline V gene are ENHRY and SYGVKD. V shed 9 bases and J 5 bases; nucleotides not matched to a gene: 12. The CDR3 loop spans 14 amino acids. For the CDR3, the DNA is TGTGCCATTCGGGCCGTTAGCGGGGCGAACGAGCAGTACTTC. This gives the protein CAIRAVSGANEQYF.

J is TRBJ2-1 and V is TRBV6-5, with 8 nucleotides matching TRBD1. With V trimmed by 7 bases and J by 4 bases, 6 bases remained unmatched. Germline loops: CDR1 MNHEY, CDR2 SVGAGI. The CDR3 has 14 residues. The chain's CDR3 is CASTTTGAYNEQFF. The CDR3 DNA sequence: TGTGCCAGCACCACGACAGGGGCATACAATGAGCAGTTCTTC.

The J gene is TRBJ2-3, the V gene TRBV7-9; the match to TRBD2 covers 15 bases. The CDR3 contains 18 residues. The germline V gene has CDR1 SEHNR and CDR2 FQNEAQ (reference sequence). With V trimmed by 5 bases and J by 3 bases, 9 bases remained unmatched. For the CDR3, the DNA is TGTGCCAGCAGCCTTTACGGACTAGCGGGGGGGCTGACAGATACGCAGTATTTT. Translated: CASSLYGLAGGLTDTQYF.

V and J are TRBV6-6 and TRBJ2-7, with a tentative D call TRBD2 (7 bases). The germline gives CDR1 MNHNY, CDR2 SVGAGI (reference sequence). The V end was cut by 2 bases, the J end by 6 bases, with 17 bases between. The CDR3 extends over 15 amino acids. Here the CDR3 DNA reads TGTGCCAGCAGTTACACGAGGGGGGGGTTCGGCGAGCAGTACTTC. Translating it yields CASSYTRGGFGEQYF.

V gene TRBV7-2 combines with J gene TRBJ1-1; D uncertain. Germline assignment: CDR1 SGHTA and CDR2 FQGNSA. Trimming removed 6 bases at V and 1 base at J, with 9 bases between. The CDR3 is 13 residues long. Here the CDR3 reads CASSLTGNTEAFF. The DNA for the CDR3 is TGTGCCAGCAGTCTCACGGGGAACACTGAAGCTTTCTTT.

The CDR3: CASSVEGVGTEAFF. Written as DNA, the CDR3 is TGTGCCAGCAGCGTAGAAGGGGTCGGCACTGAAGCTTTCTTT. This chain uses TRBV9 with TRBJ1-1, with D possibly TRBD1 on 5 matching bases. The CDR3 totals 14 residues. Deletions cut 0 bases from V and 4 bases from J, with 10 bases between. CDR1 and CDR2 from the germline V gene are SGDLS and YYNGEE.

The CDR3 region is CASSQRAGGRETQYF. CDR3 DNA: TGCGCCAGCAGCCAGCGGGCAGGGGGGAGAGAGACCCAGTACTTC. The chain joins TRBV4-3 to TRBJ2-5, with D perhaps matching TRBD1 (7 bases). The V and J ends lost 3 bases and 4 bases respectively, with 15 bases between them. CDR3 length equals 15 residues. CDR1 is LGHNA and CDR2 is YSLEER in the germline V gene.